This T cell receptor beta chain comes out of a study of blood T cells in healthy people across ages. Germline trimming cut 1 base from V and 0 bases from J; bases unmatched to any gene: 11. The germline gives CDR1 SEHNR, CDR2 FQNEAQ (reference sequence). This CDR3 spans 18 amino acids. This clonotype was seen a handful of times. Alongside a J-beta primer mix, a sample-barcoded 5' primer served in a second PCR lasting about 7 to 11 cycles. Via MiXCR, TCRdb re-called the 5' RACE reads, giving one row per CDR3 protein. The repertoire consists of 1.4 million to 1.5 million distinct CDR3 sequences, with 42% occurring once and the leading ten covering under 8%.

Specimen: blood. V is TRBV7-9 and J is TRBJ2-5, with 7 bases identical to TRBD1. The TCR sequence derives from a woman aged 18-29 years in good health. The CDR3 spells CASSLGVWDRSNQETQYF. The CDR3, as DNA: TGTGCCAGCAGCTTAGGTGTCTGGGACAGAAGTAACCAAGAGACCCAGTACTTC.